This T cell receptor beta chain was retrieved from a study of CD8 T cells in ankylosing spondylitis. Whole-study results and caveats: For ankylosing spondylitis blood, a TCR beta motif of several highly homologous variants appeared characteristic. Disease-linked clones were CD8+ and relatively rare in peripheral blood. Matched synovial fluid from ankylosing spondylitis patients was reported to be enriched for disease-linked clones. In the blood and synovial fluid of reactive arthritis, some motif variants had been previously reported.

As to this clonotype: The antigen is not known.

The CDR3 loop spans 15 amino acids. With 5 bases removed from V and 0 bases from J, the gap between germline ends came to 14 bases. CDR1 is WSHSY, CDR2 SAAADI, per germline. Quantitative barcoded 5'-RACE was used to prepare TCR beta libraries. MiXCR was run by TCRdb on the 5' RACE reads, yielding one entry per CDR3 protein. This table has almost 400,000 distinct CDR3 sequences, 20% to 25% appearing once. The source is a male donor with ankylosing spondylitis. Sequencing used blood, either unsorted or a sorted T cell fraction (not recorded which). This chain joins TRBV10-2 and TRBJ2-7; D is perhaps TRBD1 (6 bases). CDR3 in amino acids: CASSRGQPRSYEQYF. In DNA, the CDR3 is TGCGCCAGCAGTAGAGGACAGCCTCGCTCCTACGAGCAGTACTTC.